These 26 T cell receptor beta chains came from one sample sequenced in a study of blood T cell repertoires in COVID-19. Produced via immunoSEQ multiplex PCR; TCRdb's table is partial and in-frame only. The sample includes just over 60,000 clones, around 85% of them seen just once. Sequenced material: peripheral blood. These receptor sequences come from a woman of 80 years or more with active or convalescent COVID-19.

The rearrangement joins TRBV29-1 to TRBJ1-1; a weak D match, TRBD1 (5 bases). Germline loops: CDR1 SQVTM, CDR2 ANQGSEA. CDR3 length: 12 residues. Deletions cut 2 bases from V and 2 bases from J, with 6 bases between. The CDR3 DNA reads as TGCAGCGTTGAATGGGGCAACACTGAAGCTTTCTTT. It translates to CSVEWGNTEAFF. The entire variable domain, with the rest obtained from reference TRBV29-1 and TRBJ1-1, is as follows: SAVISQKPSRDICQRGTSLTIQCQVDSQVTMMFWYRQQPGQSLTLIATANQGSEATYESGFVIDKFPISRPNLTFSTLTVSNMSPEDSSIYLCSVEWGNTEAFFGQGTRLTVV.

The gene calls are TRBV7-3 and TRBJ2-5; possibly TRBD2 for D (6 bases). The ends were cut back, 5 bases at V and 1 base at J, with 14 bases in the middle. CDR1 is SGHTA and CDR2 is FQGTGA in the germline V gene. This CDR3 has 15 residues. As DNA, the CDR3 is TGTGCCAGCAGCCTCTTGGGGGGTCCCCAAGAGACCCAGTACTTC. Its translation is CASSLLGGPQETQYF.

The chain joins TRBV25-1 to TRBJ1-1; 8 nucleotides align to TRBD1. Germline-derived CDR1 and CDR2 are MGHDK and SYGVNS. The V and J ends lost 6 bases and 7 bases, in that order; junction bases with no gene match: 7. The CDR3 is made up of 13 amino acids. Here the CDR3 reads CASRQTGGNEAFF. In nucleotides, the CDR3 is TGTGCCAGCAGGCAAACAGGGGGAAATGAAGCTTTCTTT.

The CDR3 is CASSYSDSEAFF. The DNA of the CDR3 is TGTGCCAGCAGTTATTCCGACAGTGAAGCTTTCTTT. The J gene is TRBJ1-1, the V gene TRBV6-5; TRBD1 is a possible D gene (5 bases). Germline V lookup: CDR1 MNHEY, CDR2 SVGAGI. Trimming took 3 bases from V and 7 from J, leaving 9 bases between them. The CDR3 consists of 12 residues.

The rearrangement links TRBV18 to TRBJ2-5, with D tentatively TRBD1 (5 bases). Germline CDR1 and CDR2: KGHSH and LQKENI. The CDR3 extends over 15 amino acids. Trimming removed 2 bases from V and 1 base from J, with 11 bases in between. CDR3 amino acids: CASSPRGRLQETQYF. The CDR3 region has the DNA TGTGCCAGCTCACCAAGGGGTAGACTCCAAGAGACCCAGTACTTC.

This chain connects TRBV3-1 (or the pseudogene TRBV3-2) to TRBJ2-5; 9 bases align to TRBD2. Germline V gene lookup returns CDR1 LGHDT and CDR2 YNNKEL (reference sequence). CDR3 size: 16 residues. V lost 2 bases, J lost 4 bases, and 8 bases stayed unmatched. For the CDR3, the DNA is TGTGCCAGCAGCCAATTCCTTAGCGGGGGAGGAGAGACCCAGTACTTC. Translating it yields CASSQFLSGGGETQYF.

The V and J genes are TRBV6-5 and TRBJ1-2; maybe TRBD1 (5 bases). Per germline, CDR1 MNHEY and CDR2 SVGAGI. This CDR3 spans 14 amino acids. The V end was cut by 9 bases, the J end by 6 bases, with 20 bases between. The CDR3 sequence: CASLIGGARNGYTF. CDR3 bases: TGTGCCAGTCTAATAGGAGGGGCGCGTAATGGCTACACCTTC.

The rearrangement joins TRBV19 to TRBJ1-5; D not certain. CDR1 and CDR2 from the germline V gene are LNHDA and SQIVND (reference sequence). Trimming removed 5 bases from V and 0 bases from J, with 14 bases in between. The CDR3 covers 16 residues. The CDR3, as DNA: TGTGCCAGTAGTGTCGTGGGAGGTTATAGCAATCAGCCCCAGCATTTT. Translating gives CASSVVGGYSNQPQHF. Variable domain in full (rest from reference TRBV19 and TRBJ1-5): DGGITQSPKYLFRKEGQNVTLSCEQNLNHDAMYWYRQDPGQGLRLIYYSQIVNDFQKGDIAEGYSVSREKKESFPLTVTSAQKNPTAFYLCASSVVGGYSNQPQHFGDGTRLSIL.

This clone has a single count. The chain employs TRBV3-1 (or the pseudogene TRBV3-2) and TRBJ2-5; 11 nucleotides line up with TRBD1. CDR1 and CDR2 (germline): LGHDT, YNNKEL (reference sequence). V lost 4 bases to trimming and J lost 3 bases; unmatched junction nucleotides: 4. This CDR3 comprises 15 residues. The CDR3 region is CASSLRTGGKETQYF. In DNA form, the CDR3 reads TGTGCCAGCAGCCTACGGACAGGGGGCAAAGAGACCCAGTACTTC.

The chain joins TRBV19 to TRBJ1-1; D perhaps matches TRBD1 (6 bases). The germline gives CDR1 LNHDA, CDR2 SQIVND (reference sequence). This CDR3 is 13 amino acids long. V was clipped by 2 bases and J by 5 bases, with 9 bases between them. The DNA for the CDR3 is TGTGCCAGTAGTATAAGGGGGGGGACTGAAGCTTTCTTT. This gives the protein CASSIRGGTEAFF. The variable domain in full, with the rest retrieved from reference TRBV19 and TRBJ1-1, is DGGITQSPKYLFRKEGQNVTLSCEQNLNHDAMYWYRQDPGQGLRLIYYSQIVNDFQKGDIAEGYSVSREKKESFPLTVTSAQKNPTAFYLCASSIRGGTEAFFGQGTRLTVV.

The rearrangement uses TRBV10-3 and TRBJ1-3; 12 nucleotides match TRBD1. The CDR3 totals 14 residues. V was pared by 10 bases and J by 2 bases, with 3 bases of the junction left unmatched. Germline values: CDR1 ENHRY, CDR2 SYGVKD. CDR3 coding DNA: TGTGCCACGGGACAGGGGGCTGCTGGAAACACCATATATTTT. This codes for CATGQGAAGNTIYF.

This chain uses TRBV11-3 with TRBJ1-6, with unresolved D. Germline V gene sequence: CDR1 SGHNT, CDR2 YENEEA. There are 13 residues in the CDR3. The germline V and J ends were trimmed by 2 bases and 14 bases, with 13 bases remaining between them. CDR3 nucleotide sequence: TGTGCCAGCAGCTTAAACCGCATAGAAGCCCTCCACTTT. This translates into CASSLNRIEALHF.

J is TRBJ2-7 and V is TRBV2, with D maybe TRBD2 (5 bases). Trimming cost V 6 bases and J 1 base, with 7 bases left between them. The germline V gene has CDR1 SNHLY and CDR2 FYNNEI. The CDR3 spans 12 residues. The CDR3 protein is CASSGESYEQYF. CDR3 bases: TGTGCCAGCAGCGGGGAGTCCTACGAGCAGTACTTC.

This rearrangement joins TRBV19 to TRBJ2-3, with D possibly being TRBD1 (5 bases). CDR1 is LNHDA and CDR2 is SQIVND in the germline V gene (reference sequence). V was cut by 7 bases and J by 0 bases, with 17 bases left in between. The length of the CDR3 is 16 residues. CDR3 bases: TGTGCCAGTACCACGACCCCTGACAGTAGCACAGATACGCAGTATTTT. Translated, it gives CASTTTPDSSTDTQYF.

The chain is built from TRBV24-1 and TRBJ2-5; TRBD1 matches 9 bases. The J segment lost 5 bases and the V segment lost 4 bases, leaving 4 bases of the junction unmatched. The germline V gene has CDR1 KGHDR and CDR2 SFDVKD. This CDR3 is 14 amino acids long. The CDR3 loop reads CATSDTGTGETQYF. As DNA, the CDR3 is TGTGCCACCAGTGACACCGGGACAGGGGAGACCCAGTACTTC.

V gene TRBV27 combines with J gene TRBJ1-2; 9 bases are shared with TRBD1. Germline V gene lookup returns CDR1 MNHEY and CDR2 SMNVEV (reference sequence). CDR3 size: 18 residues. V trimming: 1 base; J trimming: 1 base; junction bases outside the gene matches: 10. CDR3 coding DNA: TGTGCCAGCAGTTTATACCCCCCAGGACAGGGGTTTAACTATGGCTACACCTTC. Translated, it gives CASSLYPPGQGFNYGYTF.

The chain joins TRBV2 to TRBJ2-5, with a tentative D call TRBD2 (6 bases). V was trimmed by 6 bases and J by 5 bases, leaving 16 bases between them. This CDR3 has 14 amino acids. Germline V gene sequence: CDR1 SNHLY, CDR2 FYNNEI. CDR3 in amino acids: CASRKGGASETQYF. The CDR3 DNA sequence: TGTGCCAGCAGGAAGGGCGGGGCGTCGGAGACCCAGTACTTC. The full variable domain, with the rest looked up from reference TRBV2 and TRBJ2-5, is EPEVTQTPSHQVTQMGQEVILRCVPISNHLYFYWYRQILGQKVEFLVSFYNNEISEKSEIFDDQFSVERPDGSNFTLKIRSTKLEDSAMYFCASRKGGASETQYFGPGTRLLVL.

CDR3 region: CASSYIGGRSGNTIYF. CDR3 coding DNA: TGTGCCAGCAGTTACATCGGGGGACGCTCTGGAAACACCATATATTTT. The genes are TRBV6-6 and TRBJ1-3, with a weak D call TRBD1 (5 bases). Germline CDR1 is MNHNY and CDR2 is SVGAGI (reference sequence). The ends were cut back, 2 bases at V and 0 bases at J, with 11 bases in the middle. The CDR3 sequence is 16 residues long.

In its sample, this clone was seen once. The gene calls are TRBV5-1 and TRBJ1-4; TRBD1 aligns across 8 bases. Losses at the gene ends were 5 bases for V and 3 bases for J; bases not matched to a gene: 6. The CDR3 runs to 15 residues. Per the germline V gene, CDR1 is SGHRS and CDR2 is YFSETQ. This CDR3 reads CASSWQGAANEKLFF. CDR3 nucleotides: TGCGCCAGCAGTTGGCAGGGGGCCGCTAATGAAAAACTGTTTTTT.

V and J are TRBV6-4 and TRBJ1-1; D is unresolved. CDR1 MRHNA and CDR2 SNTAGT come from the germline V gene. The CDR3 has 13 amino acids. The V end was cut by 3 bases, the J end by 0 bases, with 5 bases between. CDR3 bases: TGTGCCAGCAGTGAGACTATGAACACTGAAGCTTTCTTT. Protein: CASSETMNTEAFF.

The chain uses TRBV9 and TRBJ2-2; 9 nucleotides match TRBD2. Germline V CDR1 and CDR2: SGDLS, YYNGEE. The CDR3 runs 16 residues. J was trimmed by 7 bases and V by 0 bases; bases with no gene match: 7. DNA of the CDR3: TGTGCCAGCAGCGTAGTTAGCGGGGGTATAGGCGGGGAGCTGTTTTTT. This gives the protein CASSVVSGGIGGELFF.

This clone was seen just once. The genes are TRBV19 and TRBJ1-4, with D hard to call. Germline V lookup: CDR1 LNHDA, CDR2 SQIVND (reference sequence). The CDR3 is 16 residues long. Trimming removed 6 bases at V and 2 bases at J, with 16 bases between. The CDR3 region is CASSTFPRGTNEKLFF. CDR3 nucleotides: TGTGCCAGTAGCACGTTCCCCCGCGGGACTAATGAAAAACTGTTTTTT.

V and J are TRBV30 and TRBJ1-2; 8 bases line up with TRBD1. Trimming removed 4 bases from V and 8 bases from J; junction bases left unmatched: 9. Germline-derived CDR1 and CDR2 are GTSNPN and SVGIG (reference sequence). There are 13 residues in the CDR3. The CDR3 here is CAWNGQGAEGYTF. The DNA of the CDR3 is TGTGCCTGGAACGGTCAGGGGGCGGAGGGCTACACCTTC.

This chain connects TRBV18 to TRBJ1-2; possible D gene TRBD1, 5 bases. The CDR3 covers 13 residues. CDR1 and CDR2 from the germline V gene are KGHSH and LQKENI. V lost 1 base and J 8 bases, leaving 11 bases between the germline ends. CDR3 DNA sequence: TGTGCCAGCTCACCACGGGCGGAGGGGGGCTACACCTTC. This encodes CASSPRAEGGYTF. Combining the CDR3 with reference TRBV18 and TRBJ1-2 gives the whole variable domain NAGVMQNPRHLVRRRGQEARLRCSPMKGHSHVYWYRQLPEEGLKFMVYLQKENIIDESGMPKERFSAEFPKEGPSILRIQQVVRGDSAAYFCASSPRAEGGYTFGSGTRLTVV.

This chain joins TRBV24-1 and TRBJ2-3; D unresolved. The CDR3 covers 13 residues. Trimming cost V 4 bases and J 3 bases, with 7 bases left between them. CDR1 and CDR2 from the germline V gene are KGHDR and SFDVKD. Here the CDR3 DNA reads TGTGCCACCAGTGAGTCTAGGACAGATACGCAGTATTTT. Protein product: CATSESRTDTQYF.

The CDR3 reads CASSVYMNTEAFF. Written as DNA, the CDR3 is TGTGCCAGCAGTGTTTACATGAACACTGAAGCTTTCTTT. V is TRBV2 and J is TRBJ1-1; D not certain. The CDR3 is 13 amino acids. The ends were cut back, 4 bases at V and 0 bases at J, with 6 bases in the middle. In germline, CDR1 is SNHLY, CDR2 FYNNEI.